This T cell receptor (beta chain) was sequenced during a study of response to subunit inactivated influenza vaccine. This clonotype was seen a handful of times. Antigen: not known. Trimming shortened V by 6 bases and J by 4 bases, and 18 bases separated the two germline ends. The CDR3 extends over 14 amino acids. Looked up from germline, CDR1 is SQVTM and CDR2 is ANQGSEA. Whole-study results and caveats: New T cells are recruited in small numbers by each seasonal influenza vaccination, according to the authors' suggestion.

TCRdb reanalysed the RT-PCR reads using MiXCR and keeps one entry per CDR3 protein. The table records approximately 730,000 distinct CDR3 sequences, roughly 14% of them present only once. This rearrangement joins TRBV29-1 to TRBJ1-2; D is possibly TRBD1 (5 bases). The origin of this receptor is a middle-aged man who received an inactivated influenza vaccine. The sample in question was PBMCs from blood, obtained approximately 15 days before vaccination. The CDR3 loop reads CSVAPGSGSYGYTF. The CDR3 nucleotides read TGCAGCGTCGCTCCAGGGAGTGGGAGCTATGGCTACACCTTC.